These 4 T cell receptor beta chains originate from one sample sequenced in a study of T cell clusters in autoimmune cytopenias. TRB was amplified from about 250 ng of peripheral blood genomic DNA per sample. TRB rearrangements were amplified by touch-down multiplex PCR with mixed TRB-A/B primers. TCRdb re-called the multiplex PCR reads and shows each CDR3 protein once, DNA omitted. Its table records 10,000 to 15,000 distinct CDR3 sequences. These data also featured in a second study, about T cell repertoires in aging, cancer and after chemotherapy.

The source material was peripheral blood. The receptors shown here come from a human donor in good health.

The rearrangement links TRBV10-3 to TRBJ2-7; TCRdb indicates TRBD1, and absent DNA this call remains unverified. This CDR3 spans 16 amino acids. From germline, CDR1 is ENHRY and CDR2 SYGVKD. The CDR3 reads CAISESGTRSSYEQYF.

V is TRBV6-5 and J is TRBJ2-1; the D call from TCRdb, TRBD1, cannot be confirmed without DNA. This CDR3 region has 14 residues. Germline V gives CDR1 MNHEY, CDR2 SVGAGI. CDR3 amino acids: CASSYGTDYNEQFF.

J is TRBJ2-5 and V is TRBV6-5; TCRdb calls TRBD1, which cannot be checked without DNA. Germline loops: CDR1 MNHEY, CDR2 SVGAGI. This CDR3 has 17 amino acids. CDR3 sequence reads: CASSEEEGLSGFETQYF.

The rearrangement joins TRBV12-3 or TRBV12-4 to TRBJ2-5; absent DNA, TCRdb's TRBD2 call cannot be checked. This CDR3 contains 13 residues. CDR3: CASERGRGETQYF.